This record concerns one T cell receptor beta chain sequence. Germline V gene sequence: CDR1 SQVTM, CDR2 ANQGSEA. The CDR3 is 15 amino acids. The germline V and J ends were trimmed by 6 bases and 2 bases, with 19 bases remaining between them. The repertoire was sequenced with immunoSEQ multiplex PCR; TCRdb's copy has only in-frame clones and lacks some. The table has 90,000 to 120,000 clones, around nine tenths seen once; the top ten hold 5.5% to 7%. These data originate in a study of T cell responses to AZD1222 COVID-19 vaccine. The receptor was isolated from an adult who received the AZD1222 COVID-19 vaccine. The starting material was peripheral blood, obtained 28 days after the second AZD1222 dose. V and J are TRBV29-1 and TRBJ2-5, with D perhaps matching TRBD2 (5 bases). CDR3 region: CSVLRDPLRQETQYF. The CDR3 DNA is TGCAGCGTCCTCCGGGATCCATTACGACAAGAGACCCAGTACTTC.